This TCR beta chain comes out of a study of blood T cell repertoires in COVID-19. Study-level information: Specimens from acute and convalescent COVID-19 originated in the United States, Italy and Spain. In each case, the material was cDNA or gDNA derived from T cells, B-cell-depleted T cells, or PBMCs.

Per the study methods: Counts of nucleated cells, estimated from reference gene primer amplification, were obtained. Some clones are missing from TCRdb's copy, which holds only in-frame ones; the method was immunoSEQ multiplex PCR. For V, J and clone size, that table is used; D and trimming come from the DNA. The sample lists about 88,000 clones, 80% to 95% occurring once. This clone has just one count. Patients of the Seattle cohort, enrolled during active infection, were followed longitudinally. Germline values: CDR1 SGHRS, CDR2 YFSETQ. The CDR3 runs to 13 residues. V lost 1 base to trimming and J lost 0 bases, with 4 bases between them.

Source material: peripheral blood. The rearrangement joins TRBV5-1 to TRBJ1-2; no clear D. This clonotype was sampled from a man aged 18 to 30 with COVID-19, enrolled during active disease. The CDR3 sequence is CASSLLANYGYTF. Here the CDR3 DNA reads TGCGCCAGCAGCTTGCTAGCTAACTATGGCTACACCTTC.